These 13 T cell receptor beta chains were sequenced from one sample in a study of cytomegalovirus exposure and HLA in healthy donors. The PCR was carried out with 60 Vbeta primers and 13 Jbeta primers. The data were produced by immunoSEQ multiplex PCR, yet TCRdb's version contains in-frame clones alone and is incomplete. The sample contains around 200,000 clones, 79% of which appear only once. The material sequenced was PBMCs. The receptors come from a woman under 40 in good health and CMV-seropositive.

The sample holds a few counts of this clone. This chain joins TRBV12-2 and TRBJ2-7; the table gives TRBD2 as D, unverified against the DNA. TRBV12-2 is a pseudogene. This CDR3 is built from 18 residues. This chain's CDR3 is CASRPNGIQPIARYEQYF. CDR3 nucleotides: TGTGCAAGTCGCCCGAACGGGATCCAGCCGATAGCGAGGTACGAGCAGTACTTC.

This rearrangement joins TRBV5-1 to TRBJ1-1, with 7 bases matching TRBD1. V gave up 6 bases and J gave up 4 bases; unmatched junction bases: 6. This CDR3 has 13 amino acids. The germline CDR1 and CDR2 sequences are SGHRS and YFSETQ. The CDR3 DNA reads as TGCGCCAGCATAGGGGGCTGGGGCACTGAAGCTTTCTTT. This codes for CASIGGWGTEAFF. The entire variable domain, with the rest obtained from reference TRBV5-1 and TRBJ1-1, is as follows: KAGVTQTPRYLIKTRGQQVTLSCSPISGHRSVSWYQQTPGQGLQFLFEYFSETQRNKGNFPGRFSGRQFSNSRSEMNVSTLELGDSALYLCASIGGWGTEAFFGQGTRLTVV.

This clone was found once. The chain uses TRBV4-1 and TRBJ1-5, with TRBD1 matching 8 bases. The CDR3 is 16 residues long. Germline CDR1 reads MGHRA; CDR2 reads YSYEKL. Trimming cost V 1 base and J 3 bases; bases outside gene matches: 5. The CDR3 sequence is CASSQGPTGDNQPQHF. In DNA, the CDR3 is TGCGCCAGCAGCCAAGGGCCGACAGGGGACAATCAGCCCCAGCATTTT.

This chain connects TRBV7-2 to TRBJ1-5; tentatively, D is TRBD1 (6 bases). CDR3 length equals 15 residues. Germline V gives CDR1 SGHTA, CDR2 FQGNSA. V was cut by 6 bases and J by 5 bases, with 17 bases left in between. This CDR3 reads CASRLTGQWHQPQHF. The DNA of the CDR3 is TGTGCCAGCAGGCTTACAGGACAGTGGCATCAGCCCCAGCATTTT.

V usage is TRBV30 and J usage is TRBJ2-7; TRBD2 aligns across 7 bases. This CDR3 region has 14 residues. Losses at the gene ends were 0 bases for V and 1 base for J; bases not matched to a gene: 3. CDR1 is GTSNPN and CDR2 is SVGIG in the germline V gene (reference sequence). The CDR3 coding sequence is TGTGCCTGGAGTGTCGGCGGGGGATCCTACGAGCAGTACTTC. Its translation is CAWSVGGGSYEQYF.

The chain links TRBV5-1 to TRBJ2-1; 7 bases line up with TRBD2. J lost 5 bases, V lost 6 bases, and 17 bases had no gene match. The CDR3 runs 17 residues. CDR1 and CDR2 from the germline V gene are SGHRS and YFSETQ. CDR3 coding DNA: TGCGCCAGCACCCCCCAGGGAGCGGGGACCCGTAACAATGAGCAGTTCTTC. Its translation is CASTPQGAGTRNNEQFF.

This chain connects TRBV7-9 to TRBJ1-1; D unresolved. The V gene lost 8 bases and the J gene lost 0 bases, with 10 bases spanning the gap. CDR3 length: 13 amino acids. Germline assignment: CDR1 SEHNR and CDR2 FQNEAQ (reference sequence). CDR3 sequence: CASARGLNTEAFF. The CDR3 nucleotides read TGTGCCAGCGCCCGAGGGTTGAACACTGAAGCTTTCTTT.

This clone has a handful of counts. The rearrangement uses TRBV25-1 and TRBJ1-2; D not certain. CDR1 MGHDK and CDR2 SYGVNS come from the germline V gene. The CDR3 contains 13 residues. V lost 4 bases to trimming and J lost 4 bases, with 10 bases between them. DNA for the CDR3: TGTGCCAGCAGTGGTGGGTCGGGCTATGGCTACACCTTC. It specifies CASSGGSGYGYTF.

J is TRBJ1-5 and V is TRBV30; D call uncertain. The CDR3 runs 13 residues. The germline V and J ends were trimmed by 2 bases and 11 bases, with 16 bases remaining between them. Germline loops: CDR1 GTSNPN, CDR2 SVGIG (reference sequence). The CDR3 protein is CAWSPGLGGSQHF. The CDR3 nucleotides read TGTGCCTGGAGTCCCGGTCTCGGCGGGTCCCAGCATTTT.

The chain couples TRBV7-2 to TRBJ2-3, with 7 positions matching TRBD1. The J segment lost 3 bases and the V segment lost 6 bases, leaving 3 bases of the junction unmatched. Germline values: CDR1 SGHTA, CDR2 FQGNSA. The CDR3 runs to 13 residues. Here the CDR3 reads CASSRQGTDTQYF. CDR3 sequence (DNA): TGTGCCAGCAGTCGACAGGGAACAGATACGCAGTATTTT.

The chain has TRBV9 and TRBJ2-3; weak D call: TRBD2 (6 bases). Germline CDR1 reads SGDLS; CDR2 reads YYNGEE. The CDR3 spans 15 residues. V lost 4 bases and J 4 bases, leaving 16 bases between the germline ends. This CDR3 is CASSLTSRPPDTQYF. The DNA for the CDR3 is TGTGCCAGCAGCCTGACTAGTCGCCCCCCAGATACGCAGTATTTT.

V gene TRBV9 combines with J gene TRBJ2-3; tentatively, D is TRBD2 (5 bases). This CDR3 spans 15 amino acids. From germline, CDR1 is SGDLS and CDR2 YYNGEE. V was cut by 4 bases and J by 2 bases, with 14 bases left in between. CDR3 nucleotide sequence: TGTGCCAGCAGCCACGGGGTAGGACTCACAGATACGCAGTATTTT. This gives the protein CASSHGVGLTDTQYF.

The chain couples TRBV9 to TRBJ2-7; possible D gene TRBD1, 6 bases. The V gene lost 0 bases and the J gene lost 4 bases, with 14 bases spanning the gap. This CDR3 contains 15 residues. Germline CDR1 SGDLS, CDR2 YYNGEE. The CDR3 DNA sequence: TGTGCCAGCAGCGTAGACCCTGGACAGACGTACGAGCAGTACTTC. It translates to CASSVDPGQTYEQYF.